A single sample is the source of the 30 T cell receptor beta chains below, sequenced in a study of glioma-infiltrating T cells. The iRepertoire nested amplicon-rescue multiplex PCR amplified TCR alpha and beta CDR3s from RNA. TCRdb redid the calling of the multiplex PCR reads with MiXCR, one entry per CDR3 protein. Found here are 9,500 to 13,000 distinct CDR3 sequences, approximately 57% of them singletons; the top ten hold less than 25%. Sequenced sample: glioma tissue, nonneoplastic brain tissue, or PBMCs (not recorded which). The receptors were sampled from a human donor with low-grade glioma or glioblastoma, undergoing nonglioma brain surgery, or in good health (not recorded which).

This clonotype was picked up a small number of times. The junction does not match germline at one end; this may be a read error. This chain connects TRBV28 to TRBJ2-3; unclear D gene. The CDR3 covers 11 residues. The germline V gene encodes CDR1 MDHEN and CDR2 SYDVKM. The CDR3 coding sequence is TGTGCCAGCACTTTACGAGATACTCAGTATTTT. This codes for CASTLRDTQYF.

This clonotype was observed at least ten times. V and J are TRBV29-1 and TRBJ2-1; D perhaps matches TRBD1 (6 bases). CDR1 and CDR2 from the germline V gene are SQVTM and ANQGSEA. This CDR3 comprises 16 residues. V shed 3 bases and J shed 5 bases, with 20 bases lying between them. CDR3 loop: CSVDGGQGRRNNEQFF. The CDR3 DNA reads TGCAGCGTTGATGGGGGCCAGGGGCGGAGAAACAATGAGCAGTTCTTC.

Turning to this clonotype: A junction end diverges from the germline sequence, so it may reflect a read error. V gene TRBV20-1 combines with J gene TRBJ2-7; a possible D gene is TRBD2 (5 bases). CDR3 length: 14 residues. Germline V gives CDR1 DFQATT, CDR2 SNEGSKA (reference sequence). CDR3 sequence (DNA): TGCAGTACTAGAGGGCTATCGAGCTCCTACGAGCAGTACTTC. This sequence encodes CSTRGLSSSYEQYF.

A remark on this clonotype: An end of the junction differs from the germline gene, which may be a read error. The chain combines TRBV28 with TRBJ2-7; the D is unclear. Germline V CDR1 and CDR2: MDHEN, SYDVKM. There are 15 residues in the CDR3. For the CDR3, the DNA is TGTGCCAGGAGTTTATGGCAACCGAGCTCCTACGAGCAGTACTTC. It encodes CARSLWQPSSYEQYF.

About this clonotype itself: The junction departs from the called germline gene at one end, perhaps through a read error. The rearrangement joins TRBV28 to TRBJ1-3; D unresolved. This CDR3 region has 13 residues. CDR1 MDHEN and CDR2 SYDVKM come from the germline V gene. The CDR3 DNA reads TGTGCCAGCAGACGAAGCTCTGGAAACACAATATATTTT. This translates into CASRRSSGNTIYF.

Points on this clonotype: Germline is not matched at one junction end, which may reflect a read error. The rearrangement uses TRBV2 and TRBJ2-4; perhaps D is TRBD1 or TRBD2 (5 bases each). CDR1 and CDR2 from the germline V gene are SNHLY and FYNNEI. CDR3 length equals 14 residues. The DNA for the CDR3 is TGTGCCAGCAATGAAGGGACCCACCGAAACATTCAGTACTTC. It is translated as CASNEGTHRNIQYF.

The genes are TRBV12-3 or TRBV12-4 and TRBJ1-5, with D hard to call. Between the trimmed V and J ends, which lost 11 bases and 4 bases, there was a span of 15 bases. CDR3 length equals 13 residues. The CDR3 DNA is TGTGCCTGTAACAAGGGAGGGAATCAGCCCCAGCATTTT. Its translation is CACNKGGNQPQHF.

The V and J genes are TRBV2 and TRBJ2-7; D not resolved. The CDR3 covers 13 residues. Trimming shortened V by 5 bases and J by 7 bases, and 15 bases separated the two germline ends. Germline V gives CDR1 SNHLY, CDR2 FYNNEI. The CDR3 spells CASSPERYNEQYF. The CDR3, as DNA: TGTGCCAGCAGTCCCGAACGATACAATGAGCAGTACTTC.

The chain couples TRBV3-1 to TRBJ2-7, with D hard to call. The CDR3 runs to 17 residues. Trimming shortened V by 11 bases and J by 2 bases, and 28 bases separated the two germline ends. Germline V gene data show CDR1 as LGHDT and CDR2 as YNNKEL (reference sequence). The CDR3 DNA reads as TGTGCCGTCAGCCAACAGCTGAGACGTCGATCTACCTACGAGCAGTACTTC. It is translated as CAVSQQLRRRSTYEQYF.

The V call is TRBV20-1, the J call TRBJ2-1; D is perhaps TRBD1 (5 bases). Germline V gives CDR1 DFQATT, CDR2 SNEGSKA (reference sequence). The CDR3 runs to 14 residues. With 1 base removed from V and 10 bases from J, the gap between germline ends came to 17 bases. The CDR3 DNA sequence: TGCAGTGCTAGAGGTAGCTGGGGCCTATCCGAGCAGTTCTTC. Translated: CSARGSWGLSEQFF.

Concerning this clonotype: One junction end disagrees with the germline gene, perhaps due to a read error. The genes are TRBV7-9 and TRBJ1-4, with D unresolved. The CDR3 has 13 amino acids. The germline V gene has CDR1 SEHNR and CDR2 FQNEAQ (reference sequence). This CDR3 reads CTSSLTQYEKLFF. In nucleotides, the CDR3 is TGTACCAGCAGCTTAACACAGTACGAAAAACTGTTTTTT.

About this clonotype: A junction boundary mismatches the germline segment, possibly from a read error. This chain joins TRBV7-9 and TRBJ1-5; D remains ambiguous. Per the germline V gene, CDR1 is SEHNR and CDR2 is FQNEAQ (reference sequence). The CDR3 extends over 14 amino acids. CDR3 DNA sequence: TGTGCCGGCAGCTTAGTGGGTACCAATCAGCCCCAGCATTTT. Its translation is CAGSLVGTNQPQHF. The full variable domain, in which reference TRBV7-9 and TRBJ1-5 provide the parts outside the CDR3, is DTGVSQNPRHKITKRGQNVTFRCDPISEHNRLYWYRQTLGQGPEFLTYFQNEAQLEKSRLLSDRFSAERPKGSFSTLEIQRTEQGDSAMYLCAGSLVGTNQPQHFGDGTRLSIL.

This clonotype was observed many times. The genes are TRBV29-1 and TRBJ1-1, with a possible D match to TRBD1 (6 bases). The germline gives CDR1 SQVTM, CDR2 ANQGSEA. The CDR3 is 17 residues long. V dropped 7 bases and J dropped 4 bases, with 28 bases sitting between them. The CDR3 is CSAGGSRDRSLGTEAFF. CDR3 bases: TGCAGCGCTGGGGGCAGCCGGGACCGCTCACTAGGCACTGAAGCTTTCTTT.

Note on this clonotype: The final CDR3 position lacks the conserved phenylalanine or tryptophan, pointing to a likely read error. The chain uses TRBV28 and TRBJ2-1; D is uncertain. Per the germline V gene, CDR1 is MDHEN and CDR2 is SYDVKM. CDR3 length equals 12 residues. The CDR3 sequence is CASSLRYNKQFL. The CDR3 coding sequence is TGTGCCAGCAGTTTACGGTACAATAAGCAGTTCTTA.

Turning to this clonotype: An end of the junction does not agree with germline; a read error may underlie this. This chain connects TRBV20-1 to TRBJ1-5; possible D gene TRBD1, 5 bases. CDR1 DFQATT and CDR2 SNEGSKA come from the germline V gene (reference sequence). The CDR3 runs 17 residues. The CDR3 bases are TGCAGTGCCCTTCGACCGGACATTCGGTCTAGCAATCAGCCCCAGGATTTT. Residues: CSALRPDIRSSNQPQDF.

The chain links TRBV28 to TRBJ1-5, with TRBD1 matching 7 bases. CDR1 MDHEN and CDR2 SYDVKM come from the germline V gene. J gave up 15 bases and V 8 bases, and 19 bases lay outside the gene matches. This CDR3 spans 14 amino acids. Here the CDR3 reads CASLIGTASNQPHF. The CDR3 bases are TGTGCCAGCCTCATCGGGACAGCAAGCAATCAGCCGCATTTT.

V is TRBV28 and J is TRBJ2-7, with D tentatively TRBD2 (6 bases). The CDR3 runs 18 residues. The germline V gene has CDR1 MDHEN and CDR2 SYDVKM. V was trimmed by 1 base and J by 1 base, leaving 20 bases between them. The CDR3 DNA sequence: TGTGCCAGCAGTTTATCTCCGGGAGTAGGAGCCCTGTCCTACGAGCAGTACTTC. Translated: CASSLSPGVGALSYEQYF.

On this clonotype itself: One junction end disagrees with the germline gene, perhaps due to a read error. CDR3 sequence (DNA): TGTGCCATCAGTGAAACTGACAGTGCAAGGAACTATGCCTACACCTTC. It yields the protein CAISETDSARNYAYTF. J is TRBJ1-2 and V is TRBV10-3; TRBD1 is a possible D gene (5 bases). Germline loops: CDR1 ENHRY, CDR2 SYGVKD. The length of the CDR3 is 16 residues.

As for this clonotype: A read error is likely, as this CDR3 ends without the conserved phenylalanine or tryptophan. The chain recombines TRBV20-1 with TRBJ2-1; 9 nucleotides line up with TRBD2. The CDR3 has 16 amino acids. Germline assignment: CDR1 DFQATT and CDR2 SNEGSKA (reference sequence). Here the CDR3 reads CSARSIAGAAYNEQFY. CDR3 coding DNA: TGCAGTGCTAGGTCTATAGCGGGAGCGGCCTACAACGAGCAGTTCTAC.

The chain employs TRBV2 and TRBJ2-7; weak D call: TRBD2 (6 bases). Trimming took 7 bases from V and 3 from J, leaving 10 bases between them. Germline values: CDR1 SNHLY, CDR2 FYNNEI. The CDR3 sequence is 12 residues long. The CDR3, as DNA: TGTGCCAGCAAGGGACTTCACTACGAGCAGTACTTC. It translates to CASKGLHYEQYF.

This chain connects TRBV20-1 to TRBJ2-1; D remains unclear. The CDR3 contains 14 residues. Per germline, CDR1 DFQATT and CDR2 SNEGSKA (reference sequence). CDR3 in amino acids: CSAPLIDGHNEQFF. The CDR3 region has the DNA TGCAGCGCTCCGCTTATTGACGGACACAATGAGCAGTTCTTC.

V usage is TRBV28 and J usage is TRBJ2-1, with 9 bases matching TRBD1. CDR1 is MDHEN and CDR2 is SYDVKM in the germline V gene. Germline trimming cut 6 bases from V and 8 bases from J; bases unmatched to any gene: 5. The CDR3 is made up of 13 amino acids. The CDR3 bases are TGTGCCAGCAGAGGGGGGGACAGGGATGAGCAGTTCTTC. Its translation: CASRGGDRDEQFF.

Within the sample, this clonotype is medium-sized (0.01 to 0.1%). The J gene is TRBJ1-1, the V gene TRBV19, with D possibly matching TRBD1 (6 bases). The CDR3 totals 13 residues. The V end was cut by 5 bases, the J end by 7 bases, with 14 bases between. Germline V gene data show CDR1 as LNHDA and CDR2 as SQIVND (reference sequence). CDR3 in DNA: TGTGCCAGTAGTGCTCGGACAGCCTTTGAAGCTTTCTTT. Translated, it gives CASSARTAFEAFF. Supplemented by reference TRBV19 and TRBJ1-1, the full variable domain reads DGGITQSPKYLFRKEGQNVTLSCEQNLNHDAMYWYRQDPGQGLRLIYYSQIVNDFQKGDIAEGYSVSREKKESFPLTVTSAQKNPTAFYLCASSARTAFEAFFGQGTRLTVV.

As concerns this clonotype: Without the conserved terminal phenylalanine or tryptophan, this CDR3 likely stems from a read error. The DNA is left out, because the CDR3 cannot be placed on it with certainty; the CDR3 is given as TCRdb lists it. The J gene is TRBJ1-2, the V gene TRBV7-9; the D call of TRBD1 is as the table states it, not checked on the DNA. The CDR3 is 15 amino acids in total, end residues counted. The germline V gene has CDR1 SEHNR and CDR2 FQNEAQ (reference sequence). The CDR3 reads CASSHLGAGNYGYNS.

This clonotype is labeled medium-sized. The genes are TRBV20-1 and TRBJ2-5; 10 bases fit TRBD2. Trimming cost V 1 base and J 2 bases; bases outside gene matches: 10. From germline, CDR1 is DFQATT and CDR2 SNEGSKA (reference sequence). The CDR3 spans 17 residues. CDR3 sequence (DNA): TGCAGTGCTAGAGGAGAGGAAAGCGGGAGGGGGCAAGAGACCCAGTACTTC. Protein: CSARGEESGRGQETQYF.

This clonotype was seen ten or more times. A read error is possible here, since a much larger clone lies one base away. The genes are TRBV2 and TRBJ1-1; D gene uncertain. Germline V gene lookup returns CDR1 SNHLY and CDR2 FYNNEI. The CDR3 runs to 13 residues. Trimming removed 7 bases at V and 6 bases at J, with 15 bases between. The CDR3 loop reads CASMVLEGPEAFF. The CDR3 DNA reads as TGTGCCAGCATGGTCCTAGAGGGTCCTGAAGCTTTCTTT.

On this clonotype itself: A read error may be the cause here, since a much bigger clone is one base away. Given the absence of the conserved phenylalanine or tryptophan at the CDR3 end, a read error is likely. No DNA is shown, since the ends of the CDR3 on it are uncertain; the CDR3 is the one TCRdb lists. The chain combines TRBV20-1 with TRBJ2-1; the DNA was not compared with TRBD2, the D call given in the table. The CDR3 sequence runs 13 residues, both termini included. Germline V lookup: CDR1 DFQATT, CDR2 SNEGSKA (reference sequence). CDR3 sequence reads: CSATRAGVREQLI.

This clonotype ranks as medium-sized (0.01 to 0.1%). The chain uses TRBV18 and TRBJ2-5; TRBD2 is a possible D gene (5 bases). The CDR3 is 14 amino acids. Trimming cost V 8 bases and J 1 base, with 14 bases left between them. CDR1 and CDR2 (germline): KGHSH, LQKENI. For the CDR3, the DNA is TGTGCCAGCGGGCGGACTGGCGGCCAAGAGACCCAGTACTTC. Translation: CASGRTGGQETQYF.

Within the sample, this clonotype is medium-sized (0.01 to 0.1%). The V call is TRBV6-1, the J call TRBJ2-1; TRBD2 aligns across 10 bases. V dropped 7 bases and J dropped 9; count of bases not matched to a gene: 15. CDR1 is MNHNS and CDR2 is SASEGT in the germline V gene. CDR3 length: 16 residues. CDR3 nucleotides: TGTGCCAGCACCCCCGCCCGGTTAGCGGGAGGAACTGAGCAGTTCTTC. Translation gives CASTPARLAGGTEQFF.

This clonotype was picked up one time. A read error may account for a junction end that differs from germline. The genes are TRBV20-1 and TRBJ2-7; D remains unclear. CDR1 DFQATT and CDR2 SNEGSKA come from the germline V gene (reference sequence). This CDR3 is built from 14 residues. This CDR3 reads CSARMTFDSYDQYF. The CDR3 DNA follows: TGCAGTGCTAGAATGACATTCGACTCCTACGATCAGTACTTC.